This T cell receptor (beta chain) was sequenced in a study of spatial heterogeneity in lung cancer. The overall study: There were, on average, more than nine raw-read appearances for each unique TCR and UMI combination. Study outcomes and limitations: Ubiquitous expanded tumor TCRs were observed in blood more at resection than follow-up.

The time point is: sample taken at primary tumor resection. There were 72 donors, all of them untreated patients with early-stage non-small cell lung cancer. With respect to this clonotype: Its antigen remains unknown.

TCRdb called the 5' RACE reads again in MiXCR, with one record for every CDR3 protein. The sample consists of approximately 25,000 distinct CDR3 sequences, 7% of them appearing once. Germline loops: CDR1 MDHEN, CDR2 SYDVKM. V lost 6 bases and J lost 2; bases outside the gene matches: 5. This CDR3 spans 15 amino acids. This chain connects TRBV28 to TRBJ2-1; 9 positions match TRBD2. The receptor was derived from a male donor with early-stage non-small cell lung cancer. The sequenced sample was PBMCs, obtained at surgery. CDR3 sequence reads: CASRPLAGTYNEQFF. The CDR3 bases are TGTGCCAGCAGACCCCTAGCGGGGACCTACAATGAGCAGTTCTTC.